This T cell receptor beta chain was observed in a study of blood T cell repertoires in COVID-19. Overall study: Both acute and convalescent COVID-19 samples were obtained from the United States, Italy and Spain. PBMCs, B-cell-depleted T cells, or T cells provided the cDNA or gDNA that made up the material.

Germline CDR1 and CDR2: LNHDA and SQIVND (reference sequence). This CDR3 is built from 12 residues. The V end was cut by 6 bases, the J end by 6 bases, with 11 bases between. Under the authors' procedure: Amplification with reference gene primers provided the estimates of nucleated cell counts. Here immunoSEQ multiplex PCR was the method, and the copy in TCRdb shows in-frame clones only, minus some. That table supplies the V and J calls and clone size; D and trimming were determined from the DNA. The repertoire holds about 210,000 clones, 89% seen once, with about 5% in the top ten. The receptor comes from a woman aged 40 to 50 with acute or convalescent COVID-19. The sample comprised peripheral blood. The chain carries TRBV19 and TRBJ1-1; D gene uncertain. The CDR3 nucleotides read TGTGCCAGTAGCCCGGTGAGCGCTGAAGCTTTCTTT. Encoded protein: CASSPVSAEAFF.